This T cell receptor beta chain stems from a study of lymphopenia after photon versus proton radiotherapy. Clones were sequenced by immunoSEQ multiplex PCR, and TCRdb holds only the in-frame ones, with some missing. Seen here are about 26,000 clones, approximately 85% observed once, and the top ten hold roughly 5.5%. Turning to this clone: Its antigen is still unknown.

Overall study results and limits: Post-nadir TCR diversity decline inversely tracked overall survival among those who died. Photon-treated patients lost naive T cells and TCR diversity; proton-treated stayed stable. After lymphocyte nadir, photon-treated repertoires showed oligoclonal expansion, especially CD8+ Temra. Survival link was tested only in deceased patients; proton benefit remains a possibility.

The germline V gene has CDR1 MNHEY and CDR2 SMNVEV (reference sequence). CDR3 length equals 15 residues. Between the trimmed V and J ends, which lost 5 bases and 2 bases, there was a span of 16 bases. This receptor was identified in a man aged 25 to 40 with gastric cancer. The V call is TRBV27, the J call TRBJ2-7; maybe TRBD1 (6 bases). The material was peripheral blood, obtained from a patient treated with photon-based radiotherapy. The CDR3 loop is CASSTLMTGPYEQYF. The DNA for the CDR3 is TGTGCCAGCAGTACACTCATGACAGGACCCTACGAGCAGTACTTC.